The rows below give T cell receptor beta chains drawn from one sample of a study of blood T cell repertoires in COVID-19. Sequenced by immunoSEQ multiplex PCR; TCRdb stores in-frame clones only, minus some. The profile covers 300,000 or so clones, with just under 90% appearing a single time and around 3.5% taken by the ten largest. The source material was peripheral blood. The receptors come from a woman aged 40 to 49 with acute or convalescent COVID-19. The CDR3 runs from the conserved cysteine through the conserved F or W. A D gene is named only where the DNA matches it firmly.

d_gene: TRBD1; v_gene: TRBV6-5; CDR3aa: CASSTDRGLNEKLFF
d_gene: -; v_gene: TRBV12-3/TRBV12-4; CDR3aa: CASIGPGNTIYF
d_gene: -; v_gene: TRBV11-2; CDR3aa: CASSLGRTIFGTDTQYF
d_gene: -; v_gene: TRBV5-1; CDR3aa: CASSLGVNEAFF
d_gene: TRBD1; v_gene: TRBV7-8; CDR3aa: CASSSGQGMQPQHF
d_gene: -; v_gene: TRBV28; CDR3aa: CASSFEGAEAFF
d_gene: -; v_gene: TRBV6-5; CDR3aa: CASNEGEQGYQPQHF
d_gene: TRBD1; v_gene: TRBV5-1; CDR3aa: CASRRAGGPRTNTEAFF
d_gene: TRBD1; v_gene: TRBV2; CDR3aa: CASSTSWTGVKGYTF
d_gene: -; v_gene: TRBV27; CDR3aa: CASSLLGPSYNSPLHF
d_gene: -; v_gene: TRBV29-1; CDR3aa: CSVEDLLGQGRYNEQFF
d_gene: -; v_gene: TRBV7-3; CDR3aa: CASSLGLARGNTGELFF
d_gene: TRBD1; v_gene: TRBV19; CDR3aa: CASSGLTGGSSEAFF
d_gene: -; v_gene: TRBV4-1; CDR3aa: CASSQSQGFSGNTIYF
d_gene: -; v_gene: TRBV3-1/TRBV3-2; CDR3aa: CASSQSPPGTIEPQHF
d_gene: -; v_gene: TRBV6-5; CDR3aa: CASSSTGNAPGNTIYF
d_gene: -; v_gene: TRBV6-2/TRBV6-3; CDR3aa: CASSTRRSYNSPLHF
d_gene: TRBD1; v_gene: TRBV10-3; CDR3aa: CAISRSPGQGNEKLFF
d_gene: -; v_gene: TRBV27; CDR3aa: CASSRVPVLGQPQHF
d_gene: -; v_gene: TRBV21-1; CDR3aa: CASILDRGRNQPQHF
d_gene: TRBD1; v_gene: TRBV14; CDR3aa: CASSPQWTGRAFF
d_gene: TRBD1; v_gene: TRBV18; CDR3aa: CASSPPLKGAYGYTF
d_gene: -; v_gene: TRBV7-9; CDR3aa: CASSSNRGTQYGYTF
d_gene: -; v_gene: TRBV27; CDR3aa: CASSYPGGEGNYTF
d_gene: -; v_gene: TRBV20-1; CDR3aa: CSAREYTEAFF
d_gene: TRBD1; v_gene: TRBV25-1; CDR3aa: CASSETGDITEAFF